The 21 T cell receptor beta chains in this list originate from one sample, sequenced in a study of tumour-infiltrating T cells in Burkitt lymphoma. Using immunoSEQ multiplex PCR, the repertoire was profiled, and TCRdb retains in-frame clones only, with some absent. The sample includes about 5,100 clones, roughly 11% of them seen just once. Sequenced sample: tumor tissue. These receptors were collected from a human donor with diffuse large B-cell lymphoma.

This clone occurred a few times. The chain recombines TRBV7-2 with TRBJ2-3, with TRBD1 matching 8 bases. The J segment lost 8 bases and the V segment lost 5 bases, leaving 9 bases of the junction unmatched. This CDR3 comprises 14 residues. From germline, CDR1 is SGHTA and CDR2 FQGNSA. The CDR3 nucleotides read TGTGCCAGCAGCCTCAGGGGGCAAGAGGCTACGCAGTATTTT. The encoded protein is CASSLRGQEATQYF.

The chain combines TRBV6-1 with TRBJ1-4; D ambiguous. The CDR3 is 14 amino acids. Trimming shortened V by 1 base and J by 8 bases, and 11 bases separated the two germline ends. CDR1 MNHNS and CDR2 SASEGT come from the germline V gene. The CDR3 sequence: CASSEGIPREKLFF. The CDR3 nucleotides are TGTGCCAGCAGTGAAGGGATCCCAAGAGAAAAACTGTTTTTT.

This clone was counted a few times. The chain combines TRBV5-6 with TRBJ2-2; 8 bases line up with TRBD1. The CDR3 totals 13 residues. Germline lookup yields CDR1 SGHDT and CDR2 YYEEEE. J gave up 5 bases and V 4 bases, and 1 base lay outside the gene matches. The CDR3 nucleotides are TGTGCCAGCAGCGGGGACAGGACCGGGGAGCTGTTTTTT. Translating gives CASSGDRTGELFF.

This clone was recorded a few times. J is TRBJ2-2 and V is TRBV11-3; tentative D call: TRBD1 (5 bases). Trimming removed 3 bases at V and 6 bases at J, with 11 bases between. Germline V lookup: CDR1 SGHNT, CDR2 YENEEA. The CDR3 has 14 residues. The CDR3 reads CASSFLQGAGELFF. The CDR3 nucleotides read TGTGCCAGCAGCTTCCTCCAGGGCGCCGGGGAGCTGTTTTTT.

The chain has TRBV7-2 and TRBJ1-2; 8 bases map to TRBD1. Unmatched junction bases numbered 3, after V lost 5 bases and J lost 7 bases. Germline CDR1 and CDR2: SGHTA and FQGNSA. The CDR3 is 12 amino acids. CDR3 coding DNA: TGTGCCAGCAGCGCAACAGGGGGTGGCTACACCTTC. Protein: CASSATGGGYTF.

This clone was seen a few times. The gene calls are TRBV5-1 and TRBJ1-1; tentatively, D is TRBD1 (6 bases). V lost 0 bases to trimming and J lost 5 bases, with 11 bases between them. This CDR3 comprises 14 residues. Per the germline V gene, CDR1 is SGHRS and CDR2 is YFSETQ. CDR3 in DNA: TGCGCCAGCAGCTTGGAAGGGGGGTTTACTGAAGCTTTCTTT. Protein: CASSLEGGFTEAFF.

In its sample, this clone was seen a few times. The chain carries TRBV6-5 and TRBJ2-2; no clear D. The germline V and J ends were trimmed by 0 bases and 1 base, with 6 bases remaining between them. The CDR3 loop spans 15 amino acids. From germline, CDR1 is MNHEY and CDR2 SVGAGI. CDR3 in DNA: TGTGCCAGCAGTTACTCGGCAGGGAACACCGGGGAGCTGTTTTTT. Its protein product is CASSYSAGNTGELFF.

The chain employs TRBV5-6 and TRBJ1-2; no clear D gene. V was pared by 1 base and J by 2 bases, with 3 bases between. CDR3 length equals 12 residues. Germline-derived CDR1 and CDR2 are SGHDT and YYEEEE. The CDR3 region has the DNA TGTGCCAGCAGCTTGACGAACTATGGCTACACCTTC. Translated: CASSLTNYGYTF. The full variable domain, with the rest looked up from reference TRBV5-6 and TRBJ1-2, is DAGVTQSPTHLIKTRGQQVTLRCSPKSGHDTVSWYQQALGQGPQFIFQYYEEEERQRGNFPDRFSGHQFPNYSSELNVNALLLGDSALYLCASSLTNYGYTFGSGTRLTVV.

This clone was seen a handful of times. The chain carries TRBV5-1 and TRBJ1-4; unclear D gene. Trimming left V 3 bases short and J 5 bases short, with 14 bases between. CDR1 is SGHRS and CDR2 is YFSETQ in the germline V gene. The CDR3 extends over 15 amino acids. The CDR3 region is CASSSQSGSNEKLFF. DNA of the CDR3: TGCGCCAGCAGCTCCCAATCGGGCAGCAATGAAAAACTGTTTTTT.

The CDR3, as DNA: TGTGCCAGCAGCCGTTCAAGGTCGGCTGAAAAACTGTTTTTT. Residues: CASSRSRSAEKLFF. The chain has TRBV5-8 and TRBJ1-4; D is unclear. The V end lost 4 bases, the J end lost 7 bases, and 14 bases lay between the germline ends. This CDR3 spans 14 amino acids. The germline V gene has CDR1 SGHTS and CDR2 YDEGEE.

V gene TRBV7-6 combines with J gene TRBJ2-5, with 7 nucleotides matching TRBD1. The V gene's germline CDR1 is SGHVS and CDR2 FNYEAQ. Germline trimming cut 0 bases from V and 7 bases from J; bases unmatched to any gene: 2. This CDR3 has 13 residues. The CDR3 spells CASSLAGDRTQYF. CDR3 bases: TGTGCCAGCAGCTTAGCCGGGGACAGGACCCAGTACTTC.

In regard to this clone: A read error may produce the germline difference seen at one junction end. The chain combines TRBV7-8 with TRBJ2-7; tentative D call: TRBD2 (7 bases). CDR1 is SGHVS, CDR2 FQNEAQ, per germline. CDR3 length: 15 residues. The CDR3 nucleotides read TGTGCCAGTAGCTACCGGCGGGGGCGACCCTACGAGCAGTACTTC. Translated: CASSYRRGRPYEQYF.

The chain carries TRBV6-6 and TRBJ2-5; TRBD2 is a possible D gene (6 bases). V lost 2 bases, J lost 3 bases, and 16 bases lay in between. The CDR3 runs to 16 residues. CDR1 and CDR2 from the germline V gene are MNHNY and SVGAGI (reference sequence). The CDR3 region has the DNA TGTGCCAGCAGTTACCCTTTGGGGGACTCAGAAGAGACCCAGTACTTC. Its translation: CASSYPLGDSEETQYF.

The genes are TRBV19 and TRBJ2-3; D gene unclear. V was cut by 8 bases and J by 2 bases, with 11 bases left in between. The CDR3 is 13 residues long. Germline V gene data show CDR1 as LNHDA and CDR2 as SQIVND (reference sequence). CDR3 DNA: TGTGCCAGTCTTCAGGAATACACAGATACGCAGTATTTT. Translated, it gives CASLQEYTDTQYF.

This clone was counted between two and nine times. The chain links TRBV4-2 to TRBJ2-5; 14 bases agree with TRBD2. This CDR3 is built from 17 residues. V was clipped by 3 bases and J by 1 base; unmatched bases: 4. The germline gives CDR1 LGHNA, CDR2 YNFKEQ. CDR3 coding DNA: TGTGCCAGCAGCCACGGACTAGCGGGGGGCCCCCAAGAGACCCAGTACTTC. It encodes CASSHGLAGGPQETQYF.

The chain links TRBV6-4 to TRBJ2-2, with D tentatively TRBD1 or TRBD2 (5 bases each). The V gene's germline CDR1 is MRHNA and CDR2 SNTAGT. CDR3 length: 15 residues. With 5 bases removed from V and 3 bases from J, the gap between germline ends came to 13 bases. CDR3: CASSPNMGDTGELFF. The CDR3 DNA reads as TGTGCCAGCAGTCCAAACATGGGGGACACCGGGGAGCTGTTTTTT.

This clone was counted only a few times. The V gene is TRBV5-4, the J gene TRBJ2-1, with D possibly TRBD1 on 5 matching bases. CDR1 SGHNT and CDR2 YYREEE come from the germline V gene (reference sequence). Trimming pared 2 bases from V and 6 bases from J, leaving 6 bases between. The CDR3 sequence is 12 residues long. CDR3 sequence: CASSLQVNEQFF. CDR3 in DNA: TGTGCCAGCAGCTTACAGGTCAATGAGCAGTTCTTC.

This clone has just a few counts. The V call is TRBV4-3, the J call TRBJ1-2, with unresolved D. The V end was cut by 1 base, the J end by 4 bases, with 13 bases between. The CDR3 contains 15 residues. CDR1 is LGHNA and CDR2 is YSLEER in the germline V gene. The CDR3 nucleotides are TGCGCCAGCAGCCAAGGGACGGGCGTAATCTATGGCTACACCTTC. Translated, it gives CASSQGTGVIYGYTF.

The rearrangement uses TRBV4-1 and TRBJ1-4; D is ambiguous. The CDR3 totals 13 residues. Germline loops: CDR1 MGHRA, CDR2 YSYEKL. The V end was cut by 4 bases, the J end by 7 bases, with 10 bases between. The CDR3 protein is CASSRFDGEKLFF. The CDR3 bases are TGCGCCAGCAGCCGATTTGACGGTGAAAAACTGTTTTTT.

In its sample, this clone was seen a few times. The V call is TRBV30, the J call TRBJ1-6, with 9 bases that match TRBD1. The CDR3 length is 17 residues. J lost 4 bases, V lost 2 bases, and 9 bases had no gene match. The V gene's germline CDR1 is GTSNPN and CDR2 SVGIG (reference sequence). CDR3 nucleotide sequence: TGTGCCTGGAGTTTCCATGGACAGGGGATGTATAATTCACCCCTCCACTTT. Translating it yields CAWSFHGQGMYNSPLHF.

This CDR3 is CASSFRGNEQYF. The CDR3 DNA sequence: TGTGCCAGCAGCTTCAGAGGGAACGAGCAGTACTTC. The chain uses TRBV7-9 and TRBJ2-7; TRBD2 is a possible D gene (5 bases). Trimming took off 3 bases at V and 5 bases at J, with 8 bases between the two ends. The CDR3 has 12 amino acids. Per germline, CDR1 SEHNR and CDR2 FQNEAQ (reference sequence).